The rows below give T cell receptor beta chains drawn from one sample of a study of T cells in Graves' hyperthyroidism and ophthalmopathy. One entry per CDR3 protein, called by TCRdb with MiXCR from the multiplex PCR reads. There are around 350,000 distinct CDR3 sequences in the sample; approximately 14% occur only once, and around 20% lies in the top ten. Sequencing input: blood. These receptors originate from a woman in her twenties or thirties with Graves' ophthalmopathy. Both conserved end residues are part of each CDR3. The order of the fields is D gene, J gene, CDR3 length, V gene, clone size, CDR3 DNA, CDR3 protein. D genes are given only for firm matches. Clone size appears in some rows only: once, few, many, or a class for an expanded clone.

TRBD1 TRBJ1-2 14 TRBV6-1 few TGTGCCAGCAGGATAACAGACAGGGCGTATGGCTACACCTTC CASRITDRAYGYTF
- TRBJ2-7 15 TRBV2 many TGTGCCAGCAATACCCCGTCGAGGGAAAACTACGAGCAGTACTTC CASNTPSRENYEQYF
- TRBJ2-7 13 TRBV5-1 many TGCGCCAGCAGCTTGTTGGGAGACTACGAGCAGTACTTC CASSLLGDYEQYF
TRBD1 TRBJ1-4 15 TRBV7-9 few TGTGCCAGCAGCTCCTCACAGGGGACTAATGAAAAACTGGTTTTT CASSSSQGTNEKLVF
TRBD2 TRBJ2-3 15 TRBV7-2 - TGTGCCAGCAGCCCGACTAGCGGGGTATCAGATACGCAGTATTTT CASSPTSGVSDTQYF
- TRBJ2-7 13 TRBV7-2 many TGTGCCAGCAGCTTAAGTTCGCGGTACGAGCAGTACTTC CASSLSSRYEQYF
- TRBJ2-2 14 TRBV6-1 few TGTGCCAGACACCGACGAGAGTTAACCGGGGAGCTGTTTTTT CARHRRELTGELFF
TRBD1 TRBJ2-7 14 TRBV29-1 - TGCAGCGCCTTTTGGGGGACAGGGGTGGGCGAGCAGTACTTC CSAFWGTGVGEQYF
TRBD1 TRBJ2-2 16 TRBV7-8 many TGTGCCAGCAGCCAACCGGGACAGGGATATGTCGGGGAGCTGTTTTTT CASSQPGQGYVGELFF
TRBD2 TRBJ2-1 19 TRBV11-2 - TGTGCCAGCACCTTTGGGGGACTAGCGGGGGGCATGGCCTACAATGAGCAGTTCTTC CASTFGGLAGGMAYNEQFF
TRBD2 TRBJ2-3 17 TRBV2 - TGTGCCAGCAGTGAATGGGTAGCGGGGCCTAGCACAGATACGCAGTATTTT CASSEWVAGPSTDTQYF
- TRBJ2-2 15 TRBV12-5 many TGTGCTAGTGTCCCTGGCGGGGCGAACACCGGGGAGCTGTTTTTT CASVPGGANTGELFF
TRBD1 TRBJ1-4 14 TRBV9 many TGTGCCAGCAGCGCACAGGGGTTGGATGAAAAACTGTTTTTT CASSAQGLDEKLFF
- TRBJ2-1 16 TRBV24-1 - TGTGCCACCAGTGACACTTTGGGGCAGGGTAACAATGAGCAGTTCTTC CATSDTLGQGNNEQFF
- TRBJ2-1 16 TRBV5-8 few TGTGCCAGCAGCTTTTTTCGGGGGCTCTCCTACAATGAGCAGTTCTTC CASSFFRGLSYNEQFF
TRBD2 TRBJ2-5 15 TRBV20-1 - TGCACCTTGGTCCAGGCTAGCGGGGGTCAAGAGACCCAGTACTTC CTLVQASGGQETQYF
TRBD1 TRBJ1-5 13 TRBV11-2 many TGTGCCAGCAGCACTGACAGGGTACAGCCCCAGCATTTT CASSTDRVQPQHF
- TRBJ2-2 14 TRBV11-2 many TGTGCCAGCAGCTTAGAACTGCCCACCGGGGAGCTGTTTTTT CASSLELPTGELFF
- TRBJ2-7 14 TRBV20-1 many TGCAGTGCTAGAGAGGGGCCGGGGGCTTACGAGCAGTACTTC CSAREGPGAYEQYF
- TRBJ2-3 13 TRBV7-7 - TGTGCTAGCAGCGAAAGGCCCAGAGATACGCAGTATTTT CASSERPRDTQYF
- TRBJ2-7 14 TRBV5-1 many TGTGCCAGCAGTTTAGTCGGGGGACCTTACGAGCAGTACTTC CASSLVGGPYEQYF
- TRBJ1-2 14 TRBV5-1 few TGCGCCAGCAGTGAGACCCGCCCTGACTATGGCTACACCTTC CASSETRPDYGYTF
TRBD2 TRBJ2-2 17 TRBV20-1 - TGCAGTGCTAGGCCCTTCGGGGGGTCCTCTGGGGGCGGGGAGCTGTTTTTT CSARPFGGSSGGGELFF
- TRBJ2-5 12 TRBV2 once TGTGCCAGCAGCGGTCTTGGTGAGACCCAGTACTTC CASSGLGETQYF
TRBD1 TRBJ1-1 13 TRBV7-2 many TGTGCCAGCAGCACCACAGGGGCGAAGAGAGCTTTCTTT CASSTTGAKRAFF
- TRBJ1-1 15 TRBV30 many TGTGCCTGGAGTGCGATGCGACAGACGAACACTGAAGCTTTCTTT CAWSAMRQTNTEAFF
- TRBJ1-4 14 TRBV6-1 few TGTGCCAGCAGATCATATAATGAACTTGAAAAACTGTTTTTT CASRSYNELEKLFF
- TRBJ1-6 16 TRBV19 many TGTGCCAGTACTACCAATCAGGGGCCCGGCCAATCACCCCTCCACTTT CASTTNQGPGQSPLHF
- TRBJ1-5 16 TRBV25-1 few TGTGCCAGCAGTGAGGGGACACTAACAACCAATTATCCCCAGCATTTT CASSEGTLTTNYPQHF
TRBD1 TRBJ1-1 13 TRBV28 many TGTGCCAGCAGGGAGACAGGGTCCACTGAAGCTTTCTTT CASRETGSTEAFF
- TRBJ1-1 11 TRBV10-1 many TGCGCCAGCAGAATGGACCGTGAAGCTTTCTTT CASRMDREAFF
- TRBJ1-1 13 TRBV5-1 many TGTGCCAGCTCACTGGGCGGGGACACTGAAGCTTTCTTT CASSLGGDTEAFF
- TRBJ2-2 17 TRBV12-3/TRBV12-4 many TGTGCCAGCAGTTTTCCCCACTCGGGCCTGAACACCGGGGAGCTGTTTTTT CASSFPHSGLNTGELFF
- TRBJ1-2 14 TRBV7-2 few TGTGCCAGCAGCTTAGCGCAGGGGAAGGATGGCTACACCTTC CASSLAQGKDGYTF
- TRBJ1-2 15 TRBV7-9 many TGTGCCAGCAGCTTAGCGGTTGGAGGGGCTGGGGGCTACACCTTC CASSLAVGGAGGYTF
- TRBJ2-5 14 TRBV9 - TGTGCCAGCAGCGTAGGGAACCCCCAAGAGACCCAGTACTTC CASSVGNPQETQYF
TRBD2 TRBJ2-7 14 TRBV20-1 many TGCAGTGCGCGGACTAGCGGGGTGACCTACGAGCAGTACTTC CSARTSGVTYEQYF
- TRBJ1-5 17 TRBV27 many TGTGCCAGCAGTCCTCTCCGGACAGTCGGCAACTTGAAGCCCCAGCATTTT CASSPLRTVGNLKPQHF
TRBD1 TRBJ1-5 15 TRBV7-8 many TGTGCCAGCAGCCGGGACAGGGGAATTCCTCAGCCCCAGCATTTT CASSRDRGIPQPQHF
TRBD1 TRBJ1-2 15 TRBV7-9 - TGTGCCAGCAGCTTAGCCCGGGACAGGGGTGATGGCTACACCTTC CASSLARDRGDGYTF